This TCR beta chain was identified during a study of breast tumors, draining lymph nodes, adjacent tissues. TCRdb re-analysed the multiplex PCR reads in MiXCR, keeping a single row per CDR3 protein. The data show more than 100,000 distinct CDR3 sequences, approximately 20% seen once. Breast cancer patients provided tissue from their axillary draining lymph nodes. Trimming removed 6 bases from V and 5 bases from J; junction bases left unmatched: 12. Germline V gene sequence: CDR1 MNHEY, CDR2 SMNVEV (reference sequence). This CDR3 is built from 15 residues. This clonotype was detected many times. The antigen is undetermined. Study results and limitations: Compared with lymph nodes, tumors were less diverse; compared with nontumor tissue, more. Data only fit, rather than demonstrated, lymph node origin of most tumor T cells.

The sequenced material came from axillary lymph node tissue. The clonotype was recovered from a female donor with breast cancer. Some clones in this sample may be carry-over from other donors' samples. The chain uses TRBV27 and TRBJ2-7; TRBD1 matches at 8 bases. CDR3 DNA sequence: TGTGCCAGCAGCCCCTGGACAGGGATTGTCCACGAGCAGTACTTC. Translating gives CASSPWTGIVHEQYF.